A selection of T cell receptor beta chains follows, all from one sample in a study of shared clonotypes between healthy human individuals. Assay: immunoSEQ multiplex PCR; the TCRdb copy retains only in-frame clones and omits some. The sample lists about 1,900,000 clones; just under 95% were seen once. Sequencing was performed on naive CD8+ T cells sorted from blood. All receptors derive from a man aged 18 to 30 in good health. CDR3s include the opening cysteine and the closing phenylalanine or tryptophan.

v_call	cdr3_aa
TRBV7-9	CASSPTLGIYEQYF
TRBV10-1	CASSENRAEGAGQPQHF
TRBV5-4	CASSLGSGSYEQYF
TRBV21-1	CASPRRFGGHNLNTGELFF
TRBV6-5	CASSYSTGRLAWELFF
TRBV28	CASSPGGESTEAFF
TRBV28	CASSLFAEGRYEQYF
TRBV19	CASSAGTGNGYTF
TRBV9	CASSVAGGVYNEQFF
TRBV7-9	CASSLGRDQPQHF
TRBV7-6	CASSLGAAGTNTEAFF
TRBV28	CASSPRTANQPQHF
TRBV28	CASSPQTDTQYF
TRBV4-1	CASSQGFGTAYEQYF
TRBV6-6	CASRPGEGTEAFF
TRBV27	CASSLDRPMNTEAFF
TRBV13	CASSLWGLNEQFF
TRBV13	CASSPGTEEAFF
TRBV9	CASSVVGGADEQYF
TRBV2	CASSDSDLTEQFF